Each of the 20 T cell receptor beta chains below was sequenced from the same sample in a study of blood T cell repertoires in COVID-19. Method: immunoSEQ multiplex PCR; TCRdb's copy keeps in-frame clones and lacks some. The profile covers some 200,000 clones, with about 72% appearing a single time and around 16% taken by the ten largest. The sample taken for sequencing was PBMCs or T cells enriched from blood (not recorded which). These receptors were obtained from a woman aged 50 to 60 who had recovered from COVID-19.

The table lists this clone with a count of one. The CDR3 bases are TGTGCCAGCAGTTTAACCCAGGGGGCTGTAGATACGCAGTATTTT. The encoded protein is CASSLTQGAVDTQYF. The chain is built from TRBV28 and TRBJ2-3; TRBD1 matches at 8 bases. This CDR3 has 15 amino acids. J lost 5 bases, V lost 2 bases, and 6 bases had no gene match. Germline values: CDR1 MDHEN, CDR2 SYDVKM. Full variable domain (rest looked up from reference TRBV28 and TRBJ2-3): DVKVTQSSRYLVKRTGEKVFLECVQDMDHENMFWYRQDPGLGLRLIYFSYDVKMKEKGDIPEGYSVSREKKERFSLILESASTNQTSMYLCASSLTQGAVDTQYFGPGTRLTVL.

The chain links TRBV6-5 to TRBJ2-3, with D perhaps TRBD1 (5 bases). CDR3 size: 13 residues. Trimming pared 6 bases from V and 2 bases from J, leaving 9 bases between. CDR1 is MNHEY and CDR2 is SVGAGI in the germline V gene. CDR3 DNA: TGTGCCAGCAGGGACACCAACACAGATACGCAGTATTTT. Its protein product is CASRDTNTDTQYF.

The chain employs TRBV3-1 (or the pseudogene TRBV3-2) and TRBJ2-2, with 10 nucleotides matching TRBD2. In germline, CDR1 is LGHDT, CDR2 YNNKEL (reference sequence). This CDR3 comprises 16 residues. V was pared by 8 bases and J by 3 bases, with 9 bases of the junction left unmatched. The CDR3 DNA follows: TGTGCCAGCGGTGGGGCTAGCGGGAGCTACACCGGGGAGCTGTTTTTT. Amino acid sequence: CASGGASGSYTGELFF.

This clone was picked up many times. This chain joins TRBV4-3 and TRBJ1-6; D is ambiguous. V lost 0 bases, J lost 10 bases, and 7 bases lay in between. This CDR3 is built from 13 residues. Germline V gene data show CDR1 as LGHNA and CDR2 as YSLEER. The CDR3 loop is CASSQDWASPLHF. In DNA form, the CDR3 reads TGCGCCAGCAGCCAAGATTGGGCCTCACCCCTCCACTTT.

The V and J genes are TRBV27 and TRBJ1-2; TRBD1 matches at 8 bases. Unmatched junction bases numbered 6, after V lost 6 bases and J lost 0 bases. This CDR3 is built from 15 residues. CDR1 is MNHEY and CDR2 is SMNVEV in the germline V gene (reference sequence). CDR3: CASRTYRGANYGYTF. DNA of the CDR3: TGTGCCAGCAGAACCTACAGGGGGGCTAACTATGGCTACACCTTC.

V gene TRBV5-4 combines with J gene TRBJ2-2, with D possibly matching TRBD1 (5 bases). CDR1 is SGHNT and CDR2 is YYREEE in the germline V gene (reference sequence). This CDR3 is 14 amino acids long. V dropped 4 bases and J dropped 3 bases, with 10 bases sitting between them. CDR3 bases: TGTGCCAGCAGCCTGGCAGGGTACACCGGGGAGCTGTTTTTT. Its translation is CASSLAGYTGELFF.

The rearrangement uses TRBV5-5 and TRBJ2-7; 7 positions match TRBD1. This CDR3 spans 14 amino acids. Looked up from germline, CDR1 is SGHKS and CDR2 is YYEKEE (reference sequence). With V trimmed by 0 bases and J by 7 bases, 7 bases remained unmatched. CDR3: CASSLDRGMREQYF. The CDR3 coding sequence is TGTGCCAGCAGCTTGGACAGGGGTATGAGGGAGCAGTACTTC.

This chain joins TRBV4-2 and TRBJ2-5; 7 bases fit TRBD2. Germline trimming cut 4 bases from V and 5 bases from J; bases unmatched to any gene: 19. CDR1 is LGHNA and CDR2 is YNFKEQ in the germline V gene. CDR3 length equals 18 residues. CDR3 amino acids: CASSRKVRVASGEETQYF. The CDR3 nucleotides are TGTGCCAGCAGCCGAAAAGTGCGCGTGGCTAGCGGCGAGGAGACCCAGTACTTC.

This chain uses TRBV6-5 with TRBJ2-2; 9 nucleotides agree with TRBD2. Germline V CDR1 and CDR2: MNHEY, SVGAGI. The CDR3 is 13 residues long. The J segment lost 4 bases and the V segment lost 7 bases, leaving 1 base of the junction unmatched. The CDR3 sequence: CASKLAGTGELFF. CDR3 in DNA: TGTGCCAGCAAACTAGCGGGCACCGGGGAGCTGTTTTTT.

The rearrangement joins TRBV5-4 to TRBJ2-1; 11 bases align to TRBD2. Germline CDR1 SGHNT, CDR2 YYREEE (reference sequence). The CDR3 covers 16 residues. Trimming removed 4 bases from V and 7 bases from J; junction bases left unmatched: 10. The CDR3 DNA reads TGTGCCAGCAGCGGTCTCATAGCGGGAGGGCGAAATGAGCAGTTCTTC. Translated: CASSGLIAGGRNEQFF.

V is TRBV18 and J is TRBJ1-2, with 12 bases lining up with TRBD1. V was clipped by 4 bases and J by 6 bases; unmatched bases: 9. This CDR3 region has 16 residues. In germline, CDR1 is KGHSH, CDR2 LQKENI. The CDR3 sequence is CASSQREGQGANGYTF. The CDR3 DNA sequence: TGTGCCAGCTCACAACGAGAGGGACAGGGGGCGAATGGCTACACCTTC.

This clone was detected only a few times. CDR3 residues: CASSQESGGGSYEQYF. The CDR3 nucleotides read TGTGCCAGCAGCCAAGAAAGCGGGGGAGGCTCCTACGAGCAGTACTTC. The chain joins TRBV4-2 to TRBJ2-7; 8 bases are a match to TRBD2. The J segment lost 0 bases and the V segment lost 0 bases, leaving 4 bases of the junction unmatched. The CDR3 is 16 amino acids. Germline loops: CDR1 LGHNA, CDR2 YNFKEQ.

V is TRBV5-1 and J is TRBJ2-2, with TRBD2 identical over 7 bases. The germline V gene encodes CDR1 SGHRS and CDR2 YFSETQ. CDR3 length: 17 residues. V shed 1 base, J shed 5 bases, and the junction held 11 bases outside the gene matches. In DNA form, the CDR3 reads TGCGCCAGCAGCTTGATACGGGCGGGAGTCGGGACCGGGGAGCTGTTTTTT. It encodes CASSLIRAGVGTGELFF. The full variable domain, completed using reference TRBV5-1 and TRBJ2-2, is KAGVTQTPRYLIKTRGQQVTLSCSPISGHRSVSWYQQTPGQGLQFLFEYFSETQRNKGNFPGRFSGRQFSNSRSEMNVSTLELGDSALYLCASSLIRAGVGTGELFFGEGSRLTVL.

This clone was recorded once. The chain employs TRBV6-5 and TRBJ1-4; D gene uncertain. Germline V CDR1 and CDR2: MNHEY, SVGAGI. This CDR3 has 14 amino acids. V lost 4 bases to trimming and J lost 8 bases, with 14 bases between them. This chain's CDR3 is CASSWMAGGEKLFF. As DNA, the CDR3 is TGTGCCAGCAGTTGGATGGCAGGAGGAGAAAAACTGTTTTTT.

The CDR3 DNA follows: TGTGCCAGCAGCTTGGGCGGATCTCCTTACACTGAAGCTTTCTTT. The encoded protein is CASSLGGSPYTEAFF. The chain combines TRBV5-4 with TRBJ1-1; D is uncertain. V lost 0 bases and J 3 bases, leaving 12 bases between the germline ends. This CDR3 has 15 residues. Germline CDR1 and CDR2: SGHNT and YYREEE (reference sequence).

This clone was counted only a few times. The V gene is TRBV6-2 or TRBV6-3, the J gene TRBJ1-2; D perhaps matches TRBD1 (5 bases). V lost 2 bases and J lost 5, with 15 bases in between. The CDR3 covers 15 residues. CDR1 and CDR2 from the germline V gene are MNHEY and SVGEGT. CDR3 DNA: TGTGCCAGCAGTTACCCCGCCAGGGTTTTGTATGGCTACACCTTC. It specifies CASSYPARVLYGYTF.

This clone was recorded a few times. The chain is built from TRBV2 and TRBJ1-1, with D perhaps matching TRBD1 (6 bases). Germline loops: CDR1 SNHLY, CDR2 FYNNEI. This CDR3 is 13 amino acids long. V dropped 4 bases and J dropped 5 bases, with 11 bases sitting between them. The CDR3 is CASSVQGTTEAFF. The CDR3 coding sequence is TGTGCCAGCAGTGTGCAGGGGACGACTGAAGCTTTCTTT.

The chain couples TRBV7-9 to TRBJ2-1; TRBD2 agrees at 11 bases. There are 15 residues in the CDR3. V was pared by 3 bases and J by 8 bases, with 6 bases of the junction left unmatched. The germline V gene encodes CDR1 SEHNR and CDR2 FQNEAQ (reference sequence). In nucleotides, the CDR3 is TGTGCCAGCAGCTTGGAACTAGCGGGAGACCATGAGCAGTTCTTC. This codes for CASSLELAGDHEQFF. The complete variable domain, with remaining parts taken from reference TRBV7-9 and TRBJ2-1, reads DTGVSQNPRHKITKRGQNVTFRCDPISEHNRLYWYRQTLGQGPEFLTYFQNEAQLEKSRLLSDRFSAERPKGSFSTLEIQRTEQGDSAMYLCASSLELAGDHEQFFGPGTRLTVL.

The rearrangement joins TRBV7-2 to TRBJ1-6; no definite D call. The ends were cut back, 5 bases at V and 0 bases at J, with 17 bases in the middle. This CDR3 spans 18 amino acids. Germline assignment: CDR1 SGHTA and CDR2 FQGNSA. The CDR3 bases are TGTGCCAGCAGCCACGAAAATTACGGTAGCTCCTATAATTCACCCCTCCACTTT. Its translation: CASSHENYGSSYNSPLHF. The variable domain in full, with the rest retrieved from reference TRBV7-2 and TRBJ1-6, is GAGVSQSPSNKVTEKGKDVELRCDPISGHTALYWYRQSLGQGLEFLIYFQGNSAPDKSGLPSDRFSAERTGGSVSTLTIQRTQQEDSAVYLCASSHENYGSSYNSPLHFGNGTRLTVT.

V gene TRBV3-1 (or the pseudogene TRBV3-2) combines with J gene TRBJ2-5; D is ambiguous. Germline CDR1 and CDR2: LGHDT and YNNKEL (reference sequence). The CDR3 has 11 amino acids. Trimming left V 3 bases short and J 4 bases short, with 3 bases between. The CDR3 coding sequence is TGTGCCAGCAGCCAGCGAGAGACCCAGTACTTC. This gives the protein CASSQRETQYF.